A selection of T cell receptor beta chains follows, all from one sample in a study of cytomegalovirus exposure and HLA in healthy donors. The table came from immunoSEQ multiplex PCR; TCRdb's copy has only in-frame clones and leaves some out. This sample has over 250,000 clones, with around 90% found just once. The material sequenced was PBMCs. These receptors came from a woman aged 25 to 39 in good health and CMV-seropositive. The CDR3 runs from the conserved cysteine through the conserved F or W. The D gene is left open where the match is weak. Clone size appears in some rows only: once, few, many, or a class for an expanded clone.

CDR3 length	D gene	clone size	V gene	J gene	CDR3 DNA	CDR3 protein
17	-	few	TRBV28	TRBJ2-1	TGTGCCAGCAGGGGAGGAGCCGCGTCCAGCTCCTACAATGAGCAGTTCTTC	CASRGGAASSSYNEQFF
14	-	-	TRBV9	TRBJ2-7	TGTGCCAGCAGCGTAGGGGGACTCTCCTACGAGCAGTACTTC	CASSVGGLSYEQYF
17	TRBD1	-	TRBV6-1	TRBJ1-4	TGTGCCAGCAGTGTTTGGGTGCCGACAGGGAGAAATGAAAAACTGTTTTTT	CASSVWVPTGRNEKLFF
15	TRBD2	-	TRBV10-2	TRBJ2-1	TGCGCCAGCTTAGCGGGGGGAGCCCCCGACAATGAGCAGTTCTTC	CASLAGGAPDNEQFF
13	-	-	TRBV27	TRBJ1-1	TGTGCCAGCAGTTTCGCCAGAAACACTGAAGCTTTCTTT	CASSFARNTEAFF
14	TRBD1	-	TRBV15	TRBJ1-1	TGTGCCACCAGCCCCCGACAGGGGTACACTGAAGCTTTCTTT	CATSPRQGYTEAFF
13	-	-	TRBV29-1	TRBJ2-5	TGCAGCGCACGGGCTGGCGGCGGAGAGACCCAGTACTTC	CSARAGGGETQYF
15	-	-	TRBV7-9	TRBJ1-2	TGTGCCAGCAGCTTAGGTACCCTTTGGGAAGGTGGCTACACCTTC	CASSLGTLWEGGYTF
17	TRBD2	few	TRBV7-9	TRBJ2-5	TGTGCCAGCAGCTCAGGGACTAGCGGGAGTTTCGAGGAGACCCAGTACTTC	CASSSGTSGSFEETQYF
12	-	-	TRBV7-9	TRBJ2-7	TGTGCCAGCAGCTTAGGAACCTACGAGCAGTACTTC	CASSLGTYEQYF
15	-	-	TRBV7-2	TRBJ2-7	TGTGCCAGCAGCATAACCCAGGGACTCCTAAGGAGGCAGTACTTC	CASSITQGLLRRQYF
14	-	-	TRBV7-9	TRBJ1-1	TGTGCCAGCAGTCAACAGGAGGTAAGGACTGAAGCTTTCTTT	CASSQQEVRTEAFF
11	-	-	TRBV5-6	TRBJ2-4	TGTGCCAGCAGCTCTGGGAACATTCAGTACTTC	CASSSGNIQYF
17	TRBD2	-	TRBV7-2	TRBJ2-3	TGTGCCAGCAGCCGGTGGACTAGCGGGGCTAGCACAGATACGCAGTATTTT	CASSRWTSGASTDTQYF
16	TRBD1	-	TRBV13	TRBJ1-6	TGTGCCAGCAGCCACGGGACAGGGGGATATGATTCACCCCTCCACTTT	CASSHGTGGYDSPLHF
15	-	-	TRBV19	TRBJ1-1	TGTGCCAGTAGTATACCCAAACAGGGCTACGCTGAAGCTTTCTTT	CASSIPKQGYAEAFF
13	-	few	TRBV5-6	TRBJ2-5	TGTGCCAGCAGCTTGGAAAGGGGGGAGACCCAGTACTTC	CASSLERGETQYF